This is a list of T cell receptor beta chains from one sample in a study of a mutant IDH1 vaccine in newly diagnosed glioma. Sequencing was performed with immunoSEQ multiplex PCR; in TCRdb, only in-frame clones are kept and a portion is missing. In the table there are 60,000 to 75,000 clones, 75% to 85% of which are singletons. This specimen consisted of PBMCs, obtained from a glioma patient treated with radiotherapy, temozolomide or both. Source of these receptors: a man aged 45-65 years with glioma. The CDR3 runs from the conserved cysteine through the conserved F or W. The D gene is left open where the match is weak. Only some rows state a clone size, as once, few, many or a class for expanded clones.

>TRBV4-2|TRBJ1-6|-|-
TGTGCCAGCAGCCAAGAGCTCAGGGTGGGTCCTAATTCACCCCTCCACTTT
CASSQELRVGPNSPLHF
>TRBV4-1|TRBJ1-3|-|-
TGCGCCAGCAGCCAAGTTGTCACAGGGCTCCTTCGCTCTGGAAACACCATATATTTT
CASSQVVTGLLRSGNTIYF
>TRBV7-6|TRBJ2-2|-|-
TGTGCCAGCAGCTTAGGTCGGACCGGGGAGCTGTTTTTT
CASSLGRTGELFF
>TRBV4-1|TRBJ1-5|few|-
TGCGCCAGCAGCCAAGATTATAATCAGCCCCAGCATTTT
CASSQDYNQPQHF
>TRBV5-1|TRBJ1-2|-|TRBD1
TGCGCCAGCAGCACAGGACAGGTCTATGGCTACACCTTC
CASSTGQVYGYTF
>TRBV7-2|TRBJ2-1|-|TRBD1
TGTGCCAGCAGCCGGGGACAGATCTCCTACAATGAGCAGTTCTTC
CASSRGQISYNEQFF
>TRBV7-2|TRBJ2-1|-|-
TGTGCCAGCAGCTTACGGCCAGACAATGAGCAGTTCTTC
CASSLRPDNEQFF
>TRBV5-1|TRBJ2-3|-|-
TGCGCCAGCAGCTTGGCCTCGGGGGGCGAGGGTGTCAGCACAGATACGCAGTATTTT
CASSLASGGEGVSTDTQYF
>TRBV20-1|TRBJ1-1|-|-
TGCAGTGCTAGAGATGGTAAAGCTTTCTTT
CSARDGKAFF
>TRBV2|TRBJ2-7|-|TRBD1
TGTGCCAGCAGTGCGGGGACAGGGCGCGAGCAGTACTTC
CASSAGTGREQYF
>TRBV2|TRBJ2-3|-|TRBD2
TGTGCCAGCAGTGAAGCGCTGGGCGGGGGGGCAACGCAGTATTTT
CASSEALGGGATQYF
>TRBV30|TRBJ2-5|-|-
TGTGCCTGGAGTGTTGGGGCAGGCCAAGAGACCCAGTACTTC
CAWSVGAGQETQYF
>TRBV18|TRBJ2-5|once|-
TGTGCCAGCTCACCACTGCGGGACTTGCAAGAGACCCAGTACTTC
CASSPLRDLQETQYF
>TRBV5-1|TRBJ2-1|-|-
TGCGCCAGCAGCTTGTACGGGGACCCCTACAATGAGCAGTTCTTC
CASSLYGDPYNEQFF
>TRBV29-1|TRBJ1-5|-|TRBD1
TGCAGCGTGGGACAGGGGGCTGGCAATCAGCCCCAGCATTTT
CSVGQGAGNQPQHF
>TRBV4-2|TRBJ1-1|-|-
TGTGCCAGCAGCCCGGGACTGTCTTTACCCGCCTATGAAGCTTTCTTT
CASSPGLSLPAYEAFF
>TRBV11-3|TRBJ2-1|-|-
TGTGCCAGCAGCTTATCCACAGTCAATGAGCAGTTCTTC
CASSLSTVNEQFF
>TRBV6-5|TRBJ2-7|-|-
TGTGCCAGCAGTTACGCGGGACGGGACGAGCAGTACTTC
CASSYAGRDEQYF
>TRBV6-1|TRBJ1-1|-|-
TGTGCCAGCAGTGAATGGCATACGAACACTGAAGCTTTCTTT
CASSEWHTNTEAFF
>TRBV5-4|TRBJ2-7|-|-
TGTGCCAGCAGCTTGGCCGCGGAGAGCGAGCAGTACTTC
CASSLAAESEQYF
>TRBV7-2|TRBJ2-7|-|-
TGTGCCAGCAGCTTCACCCTAGACCCGGCGGGGGAGCAGTACTTC
CASSFTLDPAGEQYF
>TRBV6-5|TRBJ1-5|-|-
TGTGCCAGCAGACCCCTCGGCAATCAGCCCCAGCATTTT
CASRPLGNQPQHF
>TRBV12-5|TRBJ2-2|few|-
TGTGCTAGTGGTTTGGTGGACACAAACACCGGGGAGCTGTTTTTT
CASGLVDTNTGELFF
>TRBV6-1|TRBJ2-7|few|TRBD1
TGTGCCAGCAGTGAAGGGGACAGCTCCTACGAGCAGTACTTC
CASSEGDSSYEQYF
>TRBV25-1|TRBJ1-2|-|-
TGTGCCAGCAGTGAAGCGGATGGAGCTGGCTACACCTTC
CASSEADGAGYTF
>TRBV9|TRBJ1-1|-|-
TGTGCCAGCAGCGTATCATCGGGAAACACTGAAGCTTTCTTT
CASSVSSGNTEAFF
>TRBV5-1|TRBJ1-6|few|TRBD1
TGCGCCAGCAGCTGGGGGACAGGGGGGTCCTATAATTCACCCCTCCACTTT
CASSWGTGGSYNSPLHF
>TRBV6-6|TRBJ1-1|-|-
TGTGCCAGCAGTAATACAGGTGAAGCTTTCTTT
CASSNTGEAFF
>TRBV2|TRBJ1-5|-|TRBD1
TGTGCCAGCAGTCGGGACAGGGAAAATCAGCCCCAGCATTTT
CASSRDRENQPQHF
>TRBV7-2|TRBJ1-5|few|TRBD1
TGTGCCAGCAGCTTAGCGGGACAGGGCCCCAATCAGCCCCAGCATTTT
CASSLAGQGPNQPQHF
>TRBV2|TRBJ1-3|few|-
TGTGCCAGCAGTGAAGGACTTGGAAACACCATATATTTT
CASSEGLGNTIYF
>TRBV5-4|TRBJ1-6|-|TRBD1
TGTGCCAGCAGCATGGACAGGACGAATTCACCCCTCCACTTT
CASSMDRTNSPLHF
>TRBV19|TRBJ1-2|-|-
TGTGCCAGTAGTATAGCGGGTGGTAACTATGGCTACACCTTC
CASSIAGGNYGYTF
>TRBV30|TRBJ2-7|-|-
TGTGCCTGGAGTCTCGCCTTACGACTGGGCGAGCAGTACTTC
CAWSLALRLGEQYF
>TRBV7-9|TRBJ2-1|-|-
TGTGCCAGCACGTGGAGGGACGGGACGATTAATGAGCAGTTCTTC
CASTWRDGTINEQFF
>TRBV4-1|TRBJ2-3|-|TRBD2
TGCGCCAGCAGCCAAGGGGGGCTTAGCGGGGTCTTCACAGATACGCAGTATTTT
CASSQGGLSGVFTDTQYF
>TRBV15|TRBJ2-7|-|-
TGTGCCACCAGCAGAGGAGGGTCGGGCTCCTACGAGCAGTACTTC
CATSRGGSGSYEQYF
>TRBV25-1|TRBJ1-2|-|-
TGTGCCAGCAGTGCTTCGCGGACATGGGGTGGCTACACCTTC
CASSASRTWGGYTF
>TRBV7-9|TRBJ2-7|few|-
TGTGCCAGCAGCTTTTCAGACGTTACCTACGAGCAGTACTTC
CASSFSDVTYEQYF
>TRBV7-2|TRBJ2-3|few|-
TGTGCCAGCAGCAAAAACAGACAAACTAGCACAGATACGCAGTATTTT
CASSKNRQTSTDTQYF
>TRBV29-1|TRBJ2-1|-|-
TGCAGCGTCGACCCCCGGGACCCACGAAGGGGGAATGAGCAGTTCTTC
CSVDPRDPRRGNEQFF
>TRBV7-3|TRBJ2-5|-|-
TGTGCCAGCAGCCCCCACGTGGCGCAAGAGACCCAGTACTTC
CASSPHVAQETQYF